This paragraph reports one TCR beta chain. This clone's antigen is unknown. Possible read error: a much larger clone is one base away. This sample was included in a study of molecular identifiers for immune sequencing clone quantification (dated by TCRdb to the late 2010s). Regarding the research as a whole: For a replicate experiment, RNA from 20,000 or 100,000 naive CD8 T cells was divided into five aliquots, and four of the five aliquots were sequenced. CD8 T cells were used in a methods study to benchmark molecular-identifier clustering-based TCR repertoire sequencing (MIDCIRS) and TCR RNA copy counting.

To prepare the library, PCR was applied. Sequencing relied on an Illumina HiSeq 4000. Bulk TCR libraries were generated as previously described, with the TCR primers listed in Table S5 used. Total RNA was purified with the Qiagen AllPrep DNA/RNA kit. Before analysis, reads from multiple sequencing runs of the same library were pooled. On the authors' methods: Only reads with exact TCR constant sequence were kept, trimmed to 150 nt, and grouped by their 12-nt molecular barcodes. Reads inside each barcode group were sub-clustered using a 15% Levenshtein threshold, and a quality-weighted consensus sequence was constructed for each RNA molecule. Non-functional sequences were removed, as were lower-count sequences one edit away from another. On the basis of fitting two negative binomial distributions, barcode sub-clusters with fewer than 20% of the maximum read count were discarded. The raw public data were reprocessed by TCRdb itself: fastp quality trimming at Q25, MiXCR clonotype calling, in-frame beta chains only. Every entry covers one CDR3 protein and lists the most common genes and DNA from its rows. TCRdb, rather than the study authors, made the V and J calls. The sample table holds 600,000 to 650,000 distinct CDR3 sequences, of which 15% to 20% were seen once. Together, the top ten hold roughly 0.85% of the sample.

The germline V gene sets CDR1 to SGHVS and CDR2 to FNYEAQ. At the junction V is shortened by 5 bases and J by 5 bases; bases outside the gene matches: 8. Including the terminal cysteine and phenylalanine, the CDR3 comprises 15 residues. Kept here is only the CDR3 DNA, which spans 45 bases and is read in frame from base 1. Paper-wide results and their limitations: When barcode sub-clustering was omitted, TCR diversity was inflated by chimeric consensus sequences, with chimeras reaching as high as 47%. In CMV-specific effector cells, clones with more than 20 RNA copies accounted for over 98% of molecules, whereas in naive cells such clones accounted for under 1%. Even against a background of around 950,000 naive CD8 T cells, spiked-in Jurkat TCR RNA amounting to a single cell's worth was reported to be detectable. Identical TCR molecules sharing a barcode could cause highly expanded clone sizes to be underestimated. Modeling gave about 3 recovered TCR RNA copies per cell versus approximately 11 by digital PCR, implying about 30% capture efficiency. The naive libraries included spiked-in Jurkat TCR RNA (about 11 copies' worth), and this RNA is not part of the donor repertoire.

Naive CD8 T cell libraries were made from approximately 20,000 to 1,000,000 sorted cells using 10%, 30% or 50% of purified RNA. Naive CD8 T cells, defined as CD8+CD4-CCR7+CD45RA+, were FACS-sorted into RLT Plus buffer on a BD FACSAria II. Detection sensitivity was tested by spiking Jurkat RNA equal to about 10 TCR copies' worth into samples containing roughly 19,000-1,100,000 naive CD8 T cells. Enrichment of CD8 T cells was performed with RosetteSep CD8+ T Cell Enrichment Cocktail and Ficoll-Paque, after which ACK red cell lysis was carried out. This sequence originates from a human donor in good health. Some libraries in this study had Jurkat cell RNA spiked in. Sequencing was done on a sample of naive CD8+ T cells from blood, with Jurkat cell RNA spiked in. The cell subset or site label, read with the paper, signifies: FACS-sorted CD8+CD4-CCR7+CD45RA+ naive T cells. The rearranged segments are TRBV7-6 and TRBJ2-5; the central 10 bases match TRBD2. The CDR3 loop reads CASSPYSGGTETQYF. The DNA sequence is given as TGTGCCAGCAGCCCGTATAGCGGGGGGACGGAGACCCAGTACTTC.